This T cell receptor (beta chain) was observed in a study of CD8 T cells in Susac syndrome (dated by TCRdb to between 2018 and 2021). A note on the overall study: Of the Susac syndrome patients who were sequenced, 8 or 9 were in clinical remission while 5 or 6 had clinically active disease. At the time of blood withdrawal, Susac syndrome patients were either therapy-naive, taking corticosteroids (with some also receiving IVIg), or on IVIg alone. Whether CD8+ T cell activation and differentiation in Susac syndrome was antigen driven was tested using repertoire sequencing. Results the study describes overall, beyond this receptor: The study acknowledged that relatively few individuals were included in the TCR sequencing and HLA analysis. In the CD4+ T cell repertoire of Susac syndrome patients, clonal expansion was not detected.

RNA was extracted using the RNeasy kit, and roughly 0.5 to 1 microgram was reverse transcribed with random hexamers. TCR beta CDR3 regions were amplified with the immunoSEQ multiplex PCR assay covering 54 Vbeta and 13 Jbeta segments. To correct PCR amplification bias, a synthetic template baseline was used for both primer optimization and computational correction. The source study handled its data this way. Only productive sequences were kept, with reads annotated to V, D and J genes according to IMGT and analyzed in immunoSEQ Analyzer. To calculate clonality, Shannon entropy was normalized by log2 of the number of productive unique sequences and then subtracted from one. Public and private clones were assessed among the 100 most prevalent clones of each patient and control. Clones were defined as Susac-specific when absent from the healthy and MS cohorts, from roughly 1,100 published viral clones and from other ImmuneACCESS disease sequences. The public reads were quality trimmed at Q25 with fastp and then assembled into clones with MiXCR by TCRdb, keeping productive beta chains. Each entry merges the rows of one CDR3 protein and shows their most common DNA and genes. The V and J calls here are based on TCRdb, not the publication. The sample table holds around 180,000 distinct CDR3 sequences, of which 94% were seen once. Of the sample, 0.1% to 0.13% falls within the top ten clones.

In its sample, this clonotype was seen once. This receptor's antigen is unknown. No base quality information exists; no much larger clone differs at one position. Weak support is all one read offers. Looking up the germline V gene yields CDR1 WSHSY and CDR2 SAAADI. At the junction V is shortened by 7 bases and J by 6 bases; bases outside the gene matches: 8. The CDR3 sequence holds 14 residues, the cysteine and phenylalanine included. The kept DNA is CDR3 alone, 42 bases in frame from the first base. Peripheral blood CD8+ and CD4+ T cells from healthy donors, Susac syndrome patients and multiple sclerosis patients were profiled using high-throughput TCR beta sequencing. Susac syndrome patients met recently defined diagnostic criteria for definite or probable disease. Bulk CD8+ and CD4+ T cells were purified magnetically by negative isolation, whereas CD8+ TEMRA cells were enriched by FACS. Blood was collected in EDTA tubes and processed within 24 hours, with PBMCs isolated through density gradient centrifugation. PBMCs destined for TCR sequencing were cryopreserved in liquid nitrogen and later thawed in a 37 °C water bath. The sorted or isolated CD4+, CD8+ and CD8+ TEMRA cells reached a purity of at least 90%.

The chain employs TRBV10-2 and TRBJ2-7; TRBD2 fits 11 bases in the junction. Sequencing was performed on CD4+ T cells from PBMCs. The receptor was isolated from a human donor with Susac syndrome. The DNA sequence is TGCGCCAGCAAGATTAGCGGGGGGGCTTCCGAGCAGTACTTC. Its protein is CASKISGGASEQYF.